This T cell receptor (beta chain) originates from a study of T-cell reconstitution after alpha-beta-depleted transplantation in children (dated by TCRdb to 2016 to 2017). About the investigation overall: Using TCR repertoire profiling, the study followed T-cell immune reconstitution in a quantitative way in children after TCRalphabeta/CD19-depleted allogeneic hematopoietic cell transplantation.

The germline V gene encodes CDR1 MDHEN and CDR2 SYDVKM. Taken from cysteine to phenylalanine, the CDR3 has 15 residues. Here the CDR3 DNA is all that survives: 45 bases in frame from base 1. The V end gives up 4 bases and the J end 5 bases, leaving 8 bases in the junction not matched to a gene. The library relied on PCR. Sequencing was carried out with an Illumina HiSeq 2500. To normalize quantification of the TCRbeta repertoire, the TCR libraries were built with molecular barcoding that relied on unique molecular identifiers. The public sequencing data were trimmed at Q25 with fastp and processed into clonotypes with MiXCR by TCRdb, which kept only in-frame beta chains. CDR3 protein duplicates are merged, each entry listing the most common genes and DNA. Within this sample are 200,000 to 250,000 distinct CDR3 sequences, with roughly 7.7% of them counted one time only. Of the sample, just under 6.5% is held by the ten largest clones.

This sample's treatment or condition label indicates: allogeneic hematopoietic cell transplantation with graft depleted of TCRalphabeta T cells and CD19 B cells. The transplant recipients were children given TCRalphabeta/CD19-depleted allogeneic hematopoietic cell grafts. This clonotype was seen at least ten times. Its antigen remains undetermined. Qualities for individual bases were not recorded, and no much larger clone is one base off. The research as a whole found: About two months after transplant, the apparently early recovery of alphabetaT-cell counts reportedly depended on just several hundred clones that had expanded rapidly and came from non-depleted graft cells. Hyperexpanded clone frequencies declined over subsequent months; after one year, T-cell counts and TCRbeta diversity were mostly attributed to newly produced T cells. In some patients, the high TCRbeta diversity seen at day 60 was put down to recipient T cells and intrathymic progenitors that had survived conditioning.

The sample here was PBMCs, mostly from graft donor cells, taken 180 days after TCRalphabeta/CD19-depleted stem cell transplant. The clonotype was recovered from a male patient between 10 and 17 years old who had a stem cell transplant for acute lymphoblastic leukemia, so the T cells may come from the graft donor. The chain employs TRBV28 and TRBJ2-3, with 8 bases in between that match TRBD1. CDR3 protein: CASSSWDRSEDTQYF. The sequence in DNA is TGTGCCAGCAGTTCGTGGGACAGGTCAGAAGATACGCAGTATTTT.